A single sample gave rise to the 16 T cell receptor beta chains below, sequenced in a study of blood T cells in healthy people across ages. Primers used in a second PCR of about 7 to 12 cycles were a sample-barcoded 5' primer and a J-beta primer mix. TCRdb redid the calling of the 5' RACE reads with MiXCR, one entry per CDR3 protein. Of some 1.5 million distinct CDR3 sequences listed, roughly 27% are singletons. The specimen sequenced was blood. The source of these receptors is a young woman in good health.

As regards this clonotype: A clone one base away is much larger, so this may be a read error. The rearrangement joins TRBV20-1 to TRBJ2-1; weak D call: TRBD1 (5 bases). The CDR3 is 14 residues long. Germline loops: CDR1 DFQATT, CDR2 SNEGSKA (reference sequence). The germline V and J ends were trimmed by 0 bases and 6 bases, with 12 bases remaining between them. The CDR3 DNA reads as TGCAGTGCTAGAGACAGTAAGGGGTGCAATGAGCAGTTCTTC. The encoded protein is CSARDSKGCNEQFF.

The table lists this clonotype with a few counts. This chain uses TRBV7-3 with TRBJ2-5; D is ambiguous. V gave up 5 bases and J gave up 5 bases, with 12 bases separating them. The CDR3 covers 13 residues. Germline CDR1 and CDR2: SGHTA and FQGTGA. DNA for the CDR3: TGTGCCAGCAGCCCCGGGCCTTGTGAGACCCAGTACTTC. Protein: CASSPGPCETQYF.

V and J are TRBV28 and TRBJ1-1; no firm D call. Germline CDR1 reads MDHEN; CDR2 reads SYDVKM. V dropped 2 bases and J dropped 4 bases, with 11 bases sitting between them. The CDR3 has 14 residues. The CDR3: CASSLRRVGTEAFF. CDR3 sequence (DNA): TGTGCCAGCAGTTTAAGGAGGGTTGGCACTGAAGCTTTCTTT.

This clonotype occurred a few times. This chain connects TRBV10-1 to TRBJ2-3; a weak D match, TRBD1 (6 bases). This CDR3 region has 14 residues. Looked up from germline, CDR1 is WNHNN and CDR2 is SYGVQD (reference sequence). Trimming cost V 0 bases and J 6 bases, with 10 bases left between them. The CDR3 sequence: CASSESTGMDTQYF. The CDR3 DNA sequence: TGCGCCAGCAGTGAGTCAACAGGGATGGATACGCAGTATTTT.

A remark on this clonotype: This sequence may be a read error, since a much larger clone differs from it by one base. CDR3 loop: CASMPASGRGESQETQYF. CDR3 bases: TGTGCCAGCATGCCAGCGTCGGGACGGGGGGAATCTCAAGAGACCCAGTACTTC. V usage is TRBV2 and J usage is TRBJ2-5; 7 bases map to TRBD2. CDR1 and CDR2 from the germline V gene are SNHLY and FYNNEI. Germline trimming cut 7 bases from V and 2 bases from J; bases unmatched to any gene: 19. The CDR3 contains 18 residues.

This sequence joins TRBV27 and TRBJ2-5, with TRBD2 matching 13 bases. V lost 1 base and J lost 2; bases outside the gene matches: 10. Per the germline V gene, CDR1 is MNHEY and CDR2 is SMNVEV (reference sequence). The CDR3 has 19 residues. The CDR3 DNA sequence: TGTGCCAGCAGTTTATACACTAGCGGGGGGGCGCGGCCTCAAGAGACCCAGTACTTC. Translated: CASSLYTSGGARPQETQYF.

This clonotype was seen only a few times. The chain has TRBV20-1 and TRBJ2-7, with 14 bases aligning to TRBD2. CDR1 DFQATT and CDR2 SNEGSKA come from the germline V gene (reference sequence). CDR3 length: 15 residues. Germline trimming cut 6 bases from V and 4 bases from J; bases unmatched to any gene: 8. For the CDR3, the DNA is TGCAGTGCGGAAGGGACTAGCGGGAGCAGGTACGAGCAGTACTTC. It is translated as CSAEGTSGSRYEQYF.

Remarks on this clonotype: A much bigger clone sits one base away, suggesting this may be a read error. The rearrangement uses TRBV7-6 and TRBJ2-7; D is uncertain. V lost 3 bases to trimming and J lost 7 bases, with 19 bases between them. The CDR3 spans 15 residues. CDR1 SGHVS and CDR2 FNYEAQ come from the germline V gene. The CDR3 DNA is TGTGCCAGCAGCTTTAAGTCGAGCTCCTACAATGAGCAGTACTTC. This codes for CASSFKSSSYNEQYF.

This clonotype was seen a few times. This sequence joins TRBV7-8 and TRBJ2-7; 9 positions match TRBD2. The germline V gene has CDR1 SGHVS and CDR2 FQNEAQ. CDR3 length: 15 residues. The J segment lost 5 bases and the V segment lost 5 bases, leaving 10 bases of the junction unmatched. The CDR3 sequence is CASSHRNSGRNEQYF. In DNA form, the CDR3 reads TGTGCCAGCAGCCACCGTAATAGCGGGAGAAACGAGCAGTACTTC.

J is TRBJ2-1 and V is TRBV7-6, with a possible D match to TRBD2 (6 bases). Germline lookup yields CDR1 SGHVS and CDR2 FNYEAQ. Trimming cost V 1 base and J 9 bases, with 10 bases left between them. The CDR3 contains 13 residues. The DNA for the CDR3 is TGTGCCAGCAGCTTAGTAGGGACTGCTGAGCAGTTCTTC. Amino acid sequence: CASSLVGTAEQFF.

The chain carries TRBV2 and TRBJ1-2; D unresolved. The germline gives CDR1 SNHLY, CDR2 FYNNEI. V dropped 7 bases and J dropped 1 base, with 10 bases sitting between them. CDR3 length: 13 residues. For the CDR3, the DNA is TGTGCCAGCATGAGCAGCCATAACTATGGCTACACCTTC. Its translation is CASMSSHNYGYTF.

This chain links TRBV5-1 with TRBJ1-1; D gene ambiguous. Germline V gives CDR1 SGHRS, CDR2 YFSETQ. V was trimmed by 0 bases and J by 4 bases, leaving 13 bases between them. The CDR3 loop spans 15 amino acids. CDR3 residues: CASSLASDFGTEAFF. CDR3 bases: TGCGCCAGCAGCTTGGCCTCTGACTTCGGCACTGAAGCTTTCTTT.

This clonotype showed up just a few times. The chain combines TRBV28 with TRBJ2-7; D is ambiguous. This CDR3 spans 12 amino acids. Germline V gene data show CDR1 as MDHEN and CDR2 as SYDVKM. Between the trimmed V and J ends, which lost 6 bases and 6 bases, there was a span of 12 bases. Here the CDR3 DNA reads TGTGCCAGCAGGCCCCTGTGGGCCGAGCAGTACTTC. Translating gives CASRPLWAEQYF. The full variable domain, rest sourced from reference TRBV28 and TRBJ2-7, is DVKVTQSSRYLVKRTGEKVFLECVQDMDHENMFWYRQDPGLGLRLIYFSYDVKMKEKGDIPEGYSVSREKKERFSLILESASTNQTSMYLCASRPLWAEQYFGPGTRLTVT.

Note on this clonotype: At one boundary the junction diverges from the germline segment, which might be a read error. V gene TRBV2 combines with J gene TRBJ2-5; 11 nucleotides align to TRBD2. The V gene's germline CDR1 is SNHLY and CDR2 FYNNEI. This CDR3 spans 14 amino acids. Here the CDR3 DNA reads TGTGCCAGCAGGGGACTAGCGGTGCAAGAGGCCCAGTACTTC. This encodes CASRGLAVQEAQYF.

The rearrangement links TRBV3-1 to TRBJ1-1; 7 bases are shared with TRBD1. In germline, CDR1 is LGHDT, CDR2 YNNKEL (reference sequence). The CDR3 is 14 amino acids. The V gene end was trimmed by 4 bases and the J gene end by 6 bases; junction bases not matched to a gene: 8. CDR3 region: CASSRPDRPAEAFF. Here the CDR3 DNA reads TGTGCCAGCAGCCGACCGGACAGGCCAGCTGAAGCTTTCTTT.

This clonotype was seen a handful of times. The gene calls are TRBV4-3 and TRBJ2-7; 13 nucleotides line up with TRBD2. Trimming took 0 bases from V and 2 from J; bases not matched to a gene: 4. CDR1 is LGHNA, CDR2 YSLEER, per germline. This CDR3 is built from 17 residues. This chain's CDR3 is CASSQDPGLAGAYEQYF. CDR3 DNA sequence: TGCGCCAGCAGCCAAGATCCCGGACTAGCGGGGGCCTACGAGCAGTACTTC.